This T cell receptor (beta chain) came from a study of radiation and T cells in renal cell carcinoma. This table comes from immunoSEQ multiplex PCR, and its TCRdb copy is limited to in-frame clones, with some not included. The sample has just under 150,000 clones; around nine tenths are singletons. Described time point: blood 4 weeks post-SBRT, at nephrectomy. Treatment specified: 15 Gy SBRT to primary tumor, nephrectomy 4 weeks later. Nephrectomy followed 15 Gy stereotactic body radiation by 4 weeks. Germline loops: CDR1 SGHRS, CDR2 YFSETQ. Between the trimmed V and J ends, which lost 3 bases and 6 bases, there was a span of 12 bases. The CDR3 is 14 amino acids.

Source: blood, taken from a patient whose treatment included radiotherapy and nephrectomy. The rearrangement uses TRBV5-1 and TRBJ2-2, with unresolved D. This sequence was found in a woman aged 50 to 60 with renal cell carcinoma. The CDR3 loop reads CASSSELGSGELFF. The CDR3, as DNA: TGCGCCAGCAGCTCCGAGCTCGGGTCCGGGGAGCTGTTTTTT.